The clone carrying this T cell receptor beta chain was counted between two and nine times. This sample is part of a study of T cell changes during pregnancy in multiple sclerosis. Repertoires were generated with immunoSEQ multiplex PCR, while TCRdb's copy carries only in-frame clones and drops some. The sample carries tens of thousands of clones, over 80% recorded once. Trimming removed 4 bases from V and 5 bases from J, with 11 bases in between. CDR1 is SNHLY, CDR2 FYNNEI, per germline. This CDR3 has 13 residues. This receptor was taken from a female donor in good health, enrolled as a control in a pregnancy study. The chain is built from TRBV2 and TRBJ1-1; maybe TRBD1 (6 bases). The starting material was peripheral blood, obtained in the third trimester of pregnancy. The CDR3 DNA reads TGTGCCAGCAGTGTCACAGGGAAGACTGAAGCTTTCTTT. It is translated as CASSVTGKTEAFF.